The clone carrying this TCR beta chain has a single count. Trimming at V came to 6 bases and at J to 4 bases, leaving 8 bases not matched to a gene. The CDR3 loop spans 15 amino acids. Germline V gene lookup returns CDR1 MNHEY and CDR2 SVGAGI. This record comes from a study of blood T cell repertoires in COVID-19. Study overall: Samples of COVID-19 (acute and convalescent) were obtained from the United States, Italy and Spain.

TCRdb keeps only in-frame clones here, not all; method: immunoSEQ multiplex PCR. The table lists around 60,000 clones, 75% to 90% of them singletons. The chain carries TRBV6-5 and TRBJ1-2; 10 bases fit TRBD1. The sequence came from a woman aged 55-69 years with COVID-19, enrolled during active disease. The sequenced sample consisted of peripheral blood. DNA of the CDR3: TGTGCCAGCAGCCGTTCGACAGGGGGCATCTATGGCTACACCTTC. This codes for CASSRSTGGIYGYTF.